This is a list of T cell receptor beta chains from one sample in a study of blood T cell repertoires in COVID-19. The protocol was immunoSEQ multiplex PCR, while the TCRdb copy is restricted to in-frame clones and leaves out a portion. The table lists some 150,000 clones, around 85% of them singletons. Sequencing was performed on PBMCs or T cells enriched from blood (not recorded which). These receptors originate from a man between 45 and 60 years old who had recovered from COVID-19. CDR3s include the opening cysteine and the closing phenylalanine or tryptophan. A D gene is named only where the DNA matches it firmly. The size field is filled for only some rows; it gives once, few, many or a size class.

cdr3_aa: CASSESGNTEAFF; cdr3_nt: TGTGCCAGCAGTGAGTCGGGGAACACTGAAGCTTTCTTT; v_call: TRBV2; clone_size: .; j_call: TRBJ1-1; d_call: .
cdr3_aa: CASSQTRITTELFF; cdr3_nt: TGCGCCAGCAGCCAAACGCGGATAACGACGGAACTGTTTTTT; v_call: TRBV4-3; clone_size: .; j_call: TRBJ1-4; d_call: .
cdr3_aa: CASSFRVGQGLWEQYF; cdr3_nt: TGTGCCAGCAGCTTTAGGGTCGGACAGGGGTTGTGGGAGCAGTACTTC; v_call: TRBV5-5; clone_size: .; j_call: TRBJ2-7; d_call: TRBD1
cdr3_aa: CASSLKRTGANVLTF; cdr3_nt: TGTGCCAGCAGCTTAAAGAGGACTGGGGCCAACGTCCTGACTTTC; v_call: TRBV7-9; clone_size: .; j_call: TRBJ2-6; d_call: .
cdr3_aa: CASSFPGTGPRRLFF; cdr3_nt: TGTGCCAGCAGCTTCCCCGGGACAGGGCCTAGAAGACTGTTTTTT; v_call: TRBV5-8; clone_size: .; j_call: TRBJ1-4; d_call: TRBD1
cdr3_aa: CASSLGTGGTGELFF; cdr3_nt: TGTGCCAGCAGCTTAGGGACAGGGGGCACCGGGGAGCTGTTTTTT; v_call: TRBV11-2; clone_size: .; j_call: TRBJ2-2; d_call: TRBD1
cdr3_aa: CASSKVTGKLQPQHF; cdr3_nt: TGTGCCAGCAGCAAAGTTACAGGGAAGCTTCAGCCCCAGCATTTT; v_call: TRBV21-1; clone_size: .; j_call: TRBJ1-5; d_call: .
cdr3_aa: CASRWGLYNEQFF; cdr3_nt: TGTGCCAGTAGGTGGGGGCTTTACAATGAGCAGTTCTTC; v_call: TRBV19; clone_size: .; j_call: TRBJ2-1; d_call: .
cdr3_aa: CASSPTQGADTIYF; cdr3_nt: TGTGCCAGCTCACCAACACAGGGTGCGGACACCATATATTTT; v_call: TRBV18; clone_size: once; j_call: TRBJ1-3; d_call: .
cdr3_aa: CASSSGQGVYEQYF; cdr3_nt: TGTGCCAGTAGTTCGGGACAGGGCGTCTACGAGCAGTACTTC; v_call: TRBV19; clone_size: .; j_call: TRBJ2-7; d_call: TRBD1
cdr3_aa: CASKSGTGILGAGELFF; cdr3_nt: TGTGCCAGCAAGTCAGGGACAGGGATTTTAGGGGCCGGGGAGCTGTTTTTT; v_call: TRBV2; clone_size: .; j_call: TRBJ2-2; d_call: TRBD1
cdr3_aa: CASSVGLAGGGDTGELFF; cdr3_nt: TGTGCCAGCAGCGTGGGACTAGCGGGGGGCGGGGACACCGGGGAGCTGTTTTTT; v_call: TRBV9; clone_size: .; j_call: TRBJ2-2; d_call: TRBD2
cdr3_aa: CASTGGTGELFF; cdr3_nt: TGTGCCAGCACGGGGGGGACCGGGGAGCTGTTTTTT; v_call: TRBV6-5; clone_size: .; j_call: TRBJ2-2; d_call: TRBD2
cdr3_aa: CASSLAGGPVNEQFF; cdr3_nt: TGTGCTAGCAGCTTAGCGGGGGGGCCAGTCAATGAGCAGTTCTTC; v_call: TRBV7-7; clone_size: many; j_call: TRBJ2-1; d_call: TRBD2
cdr3_aa: CASSQDRYTEAFF; cdr3_nt: TGTGCCAGCAGCCAAGACAGGTACACTGAAGCTTTCTTT; v_call: TRBV14; clone_size: .; j_call: TRBJ1-1; d_call: .
cdr3_aa: CASSRGSNQPQHF; cdr3_nt: TGTGCCAGCAGTCGTGGCAGCAATCAGCCCCAGCATTTT; v_call: TRBV27; clone_size: once; j_call: TRBJ1-5; d_call: .
cdr3_aa: CASILKGLRLRNTEAFF; cdr3_nt: TGTGCCAGCATCTTAAAGGGACTGAGGTTGAGGAACACTGAAGCTTTCTTT; v_call: TRBV5-8; clone_size: .; j_call: TRBJ1-1; d_call: .
cdr3_aa: CASTPHPGTGGRGETQYF; cdr3_nt: TGTGCCAGCACCCCCCATCCTGGGACAGGGGGTAGGGGAGAGACCCAGTACTTC; v_call: TRBV28; clone_size: .; j_call: TRBJ2-5; d_call: TRBD1
cdr3_aa: CASNGHNTGELFF; cdr3_nt: TGTGCCAGTAACGGACACAACACCGGGGAGCTGTTTTTT; v_call: TRBV19; clone_size: few; j_call: TRBJ2-2; d_call: .
cdr3_aa: CASSRTGEGYEKLFF; cdr3_nt: TGTGCCAGCAGTAGGACAGGGGAGGGATATGAAAAACTGTTTTTT; v_call: TRBV6-5; clone_size: .; j_call: TRBJ1-4; d_call: TRBD1
cdr3_aa: CATSRTQGVRNEQFF; cdr3_nt: TGTGCCACCTCAAGGACACAGGGGGTGCGCAATGAGCAGTTCTTC; v_call: TRBV19; clone_size: .; j_call: TRBJ2-1; d_call: TRBD1
cdr3_aa: CASSSTSASYEQYF; cdr3_nt: TGCGCCAGCAGCTCAACTAGCGCCTCCTACGAGCAGTACTTC; v_call: TRBV5-1; clone_size: once; j_call: TRBJ2-7; d_call: TRBD2
cdr3_aa: CASSLRPGATDTQYF; cdr3_nt: TGTGCCAGTTCCCTAAGGCCAGGGGCCACAGATACGCAGTATTTT; v_call: TRBV19; clone_size: .; j_call: TRBJ2-3; d_call: .
cdr3_aa: CASSRQALQETQYF; cdr3_nt: TGTGCCAGTAGTCGACAGGCCCTTCAAGAGACCCAGTACTTC; v_call: TRBV19; clone_size: .; j_call: TRBJ2-5; d_call: .
cdr3_aa: CASSPTGTFLTYEQYF; cdr3_nt: TGTGCCAGCAGCCCGACGGGGACTTTTTTAACCTACGAGCAGTACTTC; v_call: TRBV7-2; clone_size: .; j_call: TRBJ2-7; d_call: .
cdr3_aa: CASSLEGTGGAWDGYTF; cdr3_nt: TGTGCCAGCAGCTTAGAAGGGACAGGGGGCGCTTGGGATGGCTACACCTTC; v_call: TRBV11-2; clone_size: .; j_call: TRBJ1-2; d_call: TRBD1
cdr3_aa: CASSQGTGRTDTQYF; cdr3_nt: TGTGCCAGCAGCCAGGGGACAGGGCGGACAGATACGCAGTATTTT; v_call: TRBV3-1/TRBV3-2; clone_size: .; j_call: TRBJ2-3; d_call: TRBD1
cdr3_aa: CASSDLRSDYGYTF; cdr3_nt: TGTGCCAGCAGTGATCTACGGAGTGACTATGGCTACACCTTC; v_call: TRBV2; clone_size: .; j_call: TRBJ1-2; d_call: .